These T cell receptor beta chains were read from a single sample in a study of blood T cell repertoires in COVID-19. The table came from immunoSEQ multiplex PCR; TCRdb's copy has only in-frame clones and leaves some out. The sample has 100,000 or so clones; roughly 82% are singletons. Specimen: peripheral blood. These receptors were taken from a man between 45 and 60 years old with active or convalescent COVID-19. Each CDR3 is given with its conserved first and last residue. Fields, in order: clone size, J gene, V gene, D gene, CDR3 protein, CDR3 DNA. A D gene is named only where the DNA matches it firmly. Some rows have no size entry. The others give once, few or many, or a class for an expanded clone.

abundance: NA; j_gene: TRBJ2-1; v_gene: TRBV10-3; d_gene: TRBD2; CDR3aa: CAISPSGEGSNEQFF; CDR3nt: TGTGCCATCAGCCCTAGCGGGGAGGGGAGCAATGAGCAGTTCTTC
abundance: NA; j_gene: TRBJ2-7; v_gene: TRBV19; d_gene: TRBD1; CDR3aa: CASSTTGGSRNEQYF; CDR3nt: TGTGCCAGTAGTACAACAGGGGGCTCGAGGAACGAGCAGTACTTC
abundance: few; j_gene: TRBJ2-3; v_gene: TRBV28; d_gene: TRBD1; CDR3aa: CASSSRQGATDTQYF; CDR3nt: TGTGCCAGCAGTTCCCGGCAGGGGGCCACAGATACGCAGTATTTT
abundance: NA; j_gene: TRBJ2-7; v_gene: TRBV11-3; d_gene: NA; CDR3aa: CASSLEQATEQYF; CDR3nt: TGTGCCAGCAGCTTAGAGCAGGCTACAGAGCAGTACTTC
abundance: NA; j_gene: TRBJ2-7; v_gene: TRBV2; d_gene: NA; CDR3aa: CASSVWDKTYEQYF; CDR3nt: TGTGCCAGCAGTGTCTGGGACAAGACCTACGAGCAGTACTTC
abundance: NA; j_gene: TRBJ2-3; v_gene: TRBV7-9; d_gene: TRBD2; CDR3aa: CASSPGTSGGATSTDTQYF; CDR3nt: TGTGCCAGCAGCCCCGGGACTAGCGGGGGGGCCACTAGCACAGATACGCAGTATTTT
abundance: NA; j_gene: TRBJ2-2; v_gene: TRBV18; d_gene: TRBD1; CDR3aa: CASSQGRTGASDTGELFF; CDR3nt: TGTGCCAGCTCACAGGGCCGGACAGGGGCCTCGGACACCGGGGAGCTGTTTTTT
abundance: NA; j_gene: TRBJ1-4; v_gene: TRBV28; d_gene: NA; CDR3aa: CASSSRIPNEKLFF; CDR3nt: TGTGCCAGCAGCTCCAGGATTCCTAATGAAAAACTGTTTTTT
abundance: NA; j_gene: TRBJ1-4; v_gene: TRBV28; d_gene: TRBD1; CDR3aa: CASSLWRTGRPGQTGGEKLFF; CDR3nt: TGTGCCAGCAGTTTATGGAGGACAGGGCGGCCAGGCCAAACCGGGGGTGAAAAACTGTTTTTT
abundance: NA; j_gene: TRBJ2-3; v_gene: TRBV13; d_gene: NA; CDR3aa: CASSLSRADTQYF; CDR3nt: TGTGCCAGCAGCTTATCACGGGCAGATACGCAGTATTTT
abundance: NA; j_gene: TRBJ2-2; v_gene: TRBV5-1; d_gene: TRBD1; CDR3aa: CASSRQGASDTGELFF; CDR3nt: TGCGCCAGCAGCCGACAGGGGGCTTCTGACACCGGGGAGCTGTTTTTT
abundance: NA; j_gene: TRBJ2-7; v_gene: TRBV7-2; d_gene: TRBD1; CDR3aa: CASSRDSLPYEQYF; CDR3nt: TGTGCCAGCAGCCGGGACAGTTTACCCTACGAGCAGTACTTC
abundance: once; j_gene: TRBJ1-2; v_gene: TRBV27; d_gene: TRBD1; CDR3aa: CASSLWGQVNYGYTF; CDR3nt: TGTGCCAGCAGTTTATGGGGACAGGTTAACTATGGCTACACCTTC
abundance: once; j_gene: TRBJ2-2; v_gene: TRBV7-9; d_gene: TRBD2; CDR3aa: CASSPSGVVGELFF; CDR3nt: TGTGCCAGCAGCCCTAGCGGGGTAGTCGGGGAGCTGTTTTTT
abundance: NA; j_gene: TRBJ2-3; v_gene: TRBV24-1; d_gene: NA; CDR3aa: CATSSQGATDTQYF; CDR3nt: TGTGCCACCAGTAGCCAGGGTGCCACAGATACGCAGTATTTT
abundance: NA; j_gene: TRBJ2-5; v_gene: TRBV5-1; d_gene: NA; CDR3aa: CASSPAGSYSETQYF; CDR3nt: TGCGCCAGCAGCCCCGCCGGGAGTTACTCAGAGACCCAGTACTTC
abundance: NA; j_gene: TRBJ1-4; v_gene: TRBV19; d_gene: TRBD1; CDR3aa: CASSLGTGRKLFF; CDR3nt: TGTGCCAGTAGTCTCGGGACAGGGCGCAAACTGTTTTTT
abundance: NA; j_gene: TRBJ1-1; v_gene: TRBV7-8; d_gene: NA; CDR3aa: CASSSQMNTEAFF; CDR3nt: TGTGCCAGCAGCTCACAGATGAACACTGAAGCTTTCTTT
abundance: NA; j_gene: TRBJ2-3; v_gene: TRBV25-1; d_gene: NA; CDR3aa: CASSEFQGTDTQYF; CDR3nt: TGTGCCAGCAGTGAGTTCCAGGGCACAGATACGCAGTATTTT
abundance: NA; j_gene: TRBJ1-4; v_gene: TRBV19; d_gene: TRBD1; CDR3aa: CASRSGTVDEKLFF; CDR3nt: TGTGCCAGTAGGTCCGGGACAGTGGATGAAAAACTGTTTTTT
abundance: once; j_gene: TRBJ2-1; v_gene: TRBV24-1; d_gene: TRBD1; CDR3aa: CATSDSRQGTYNEQFF; CDR3nt: TGTGCCACCAGTGATTCCAGACAGGGGACCTACAATGAGCAGTTCTTC
abundance: NA; j_gene: TRBJ2-2; v_gene: TRBV9; d_gene: TRBD1; CDR3aa: CASSVQGAVGELFF; CDR3nt: TGTGCCAGCAGCGTGCAGGGGGCGGTCGGGGAGCTGTTTTTT
abundance: NA; j_gene: TRBJ1-4; v_gene: TRBV19; d_gene: NA; CDR3aa: CASTPLGGGNEKLFF; CDR3nt: TGTGCCAGTACCCCCCTCGGGGGAGGTAATGAAAAACTGTTTTTT
abundance: NA; j_gene: TRBJ2-2; v_gene: TRBV7-9; d_gene: TRBD1; CDR3aa: CATSRGDSYTGELFF; CDR3nt: TGTGCCACGAGCCGTGGGGACAGCTACACCGGGGAGCTGTTTTTT
abundance: few; j_gene: TRBJ2-2; v_gene: TRBV9; d_gene: NA; CDR3aa: CASREGRANTGELFF; CDR3nt: TGTGCCAGCAGGGAGGGGCGGGCGAACACCGGGGAGCTGTTTTTT
abundance: once; j_gene: TRBJ1-2; v_gene: TRBV12-3/TRBV12-4; d_gene: NA; CDR3aa: CASSHRTVYGYTF; CDR3nt: TGTGCCAGCAGCCACCGGACAGTCTATGGCTACACCTTC
abundance: NA; j_gene: TRBJ1-2; v_gene: TRBV9; d_gene: NA; CDR3aa: CASSVDRVDYGYTF; CDR3nt: TGTGCCAGCAGCGTAGACAGGGTGGACTATGGCTACACCTTC
abundance: NA; j_gene: TRBJ1-3; v_gene: TRBV14; d_gene: NA; CDR3aa: CASSQDGQGYTIYF; CDR3nt: TGTGCCAGCAGCCAAGATGGGCAGGGGTACACCATATATTTT
abundance: NA; j_gene: TRBJ1-3; v_gene: TRBV28; d_gene: NA; CDR3aa: CASSLSMTGGNTIYF; CDR3nt: TGTGCCAGCAGTTTAAGTATGACGGGGGGAAACACCATATATTTT
abundance: once; j_gene: TRBJ1-3; v_gene: TRBV20-1; d_gene: TRBD1; CDR3aa: CSASSGTGSGNTIYF; CDR3nt: TGCAGTGCTAGTTCCGGGACAGGGTCGGGAAACACCATATATTTT
abundance: few; j_gene: TRBJ1-1; v_gene: TRBV28; d_gene: NA; CDR3aa: CASYGGTEAFF; CDR3nt: TGTGCCAGCTACGGTGGCACTGAAGCTTTCTTT